This TCR beta chain emerged from a study of blood T cell repertoires in COVID-19. The length of the CDR3 is 16 residues. With 4 bases clipped from V and 2 bases from J, the junction kept 10 bases outside the gene matches. Germline V CDR1 and CDR2: MGHRA, YSYEKL. Profiled with immunoSEQ multiplex PCR; TCRdb holds only in-frame clones, not every one. The sample contains approximately 470,000 clones, approximately 86% of which appear only once. Sequenced sample: PBMCs or T cells enriched from blood (not recorded which). The chain couples TRBV4-1 to TRBJ2-7, with 8 bases identical to TRBD2. The sequence was obtained from a woman younger than 30 who had recovered from COVID-19. CDR3 residues: CASSPTGGGDPYEQYF. CDR3 nucleotides: TGCGCCAGCAGCCCGACGGGAGGGGGGGACCCCTACGAGCAGTACTTC.